Below, 15 T cell receptor beta chains from the same sample are listed, as sequenced in a study of T cell repertoires in cytomegalovirus infection. Antigen specificity for these receptors is unknown. One entry per CDR3 protein, called by TCRdb with MiXCR from the reads. The sample has about 890,000 distinct CDR3 sequences, around 32% seen once. The sample here was cultured CD8+ T cells from PBMCs, taken from culture after CMV antigen stimulation. The origin of the receptors is a human donor in good health (CMV status not recorded). Some clones in this sample may be carry-over from other donors' samples.

The rearrangement joins TRBV27 to TRBJ1-6; 7 bases agree with TRBD1. The CDR3 is 14 residues long. Germline CDR1 MNHEY, CDR2 SMNVEV (reference sequence). The junction had 2 bases not matched to a gene; V was cut back by 0 bases and J by 9 bases. CDR3 loop: CASSLSRGISPLHF. The CDR3 nucleotides are TGTGCCAGCAGTTTATCCAGGGGGATTTCACCCCTCCACTTT.

This clonotype was recorded a few times. The rearrangement links TRBV27 to TRBJ2-3; D gene unclear. Trimming removed 1 base at V and 5 bases at J, with 13 bases between. From germline, CDR1 is MNHEY and CDR2 SMNVEV (reference sequence). There are 15 residues in the CDR3. CDR3 amino acids: CASSLFRVRGDTQYF. CDR3 in DNA: TGTGCCAGCAGTTTATTCCGGGTTCGAGGAGATACGCAGTATTTT.

Only a few counts were recorded for this clonotype. This chain uses TRBV12-3 or TRBV12-4 with TRBJ1-1; maybe TRBD1 (5 bases). V lost 5 bases and J 0 bases, leaving 19 bases between the germline ends. The CDR3 is made up of 17 amino acids. Here the CDR3 reads CASSPKRDGPMNTEAFF. CDR3 sequence (DNA): TGTGCCAGCAGTCCCAAAAGGGACGGCCCTATGAACACTGAAGCTTTCTTT.

This clonotype occurred a few times. The rearrangement uses TRBV7-9 and TRBJ2-7; TRBD1 aligns across 10 bases. The germline V gene has CDR1 SEHNR and CDR2 FQNEAQ (reference sequence). J lost 3 bases, V lost 4 bases, and 6 bases had no gene match. The CDR3 has 15 residues. The CDR3 protein is CASSYWDRGGYEQYF. The CDR3 DNA reads TGTGCCAGCAGCTACTGGGACAGGGGTGGCTACGAGCAGTACTTC. The whole variable domain, remainder taken from reference TRBV7-9 and TRBJ2-7, is DTGVSQNPRHKITKRGQNVTFRCDPISEHNRLYWYRQTLGQGPEFLTYFQNEAQLEKSRLLSDRFSAERPKGSFSTLEIQRTEQGDSAMYLCASSYWDRGGYEQYFGPGTRLTVT.

DNA for the CDR3: TGTGCCAGCAGTTACTCTGGGGGGGATTCGCCCTTCCACTTT. Its translation is CASSYSGGDSPFHF. This rearrangement joins TRBV6-8 to TRBJ1-6; maybe TRBD1 (5 bases). Trimming took off 0 bases at V and 17 bases at J, with 17 bases between the two ends. Germline lookup yields CDR1 MNHGY and CDR2 SAAAGT. The CDR3 sequence is 14 residues long.

This clonotype occurred many times. The chain recombines TRBV7-2 with TRBJ2-7, with 7 bases matching TRBD1. Germline V gene data show CDR1 as SGHTA and CDR2 as FQGNSA. CDR3 size: 13 residues. The trim removed 2 bases at V and 3 bases at J, leaving 1 base unmatched. CDR3 amino acids: CASSLWDSYEQYV. The CDR3 coding sequence is TGTGCCAGCAGCTTATGGGACAGCTACGAGCAGTACGTC.

This clonotype was seen at least ten times. This sequence joins TRBV27 and TRBJ1-6; D is perhaps TRBD1 (6 bases). The CDR3 is 15 amino acids. V gave up 3 bases and J gave up 3 bases, with 9 bases separating them. Germline CDR1 reads MNHEY; CDR2 reads SMNVEV (reference sequence). CDR3 in amino acids: CASSLTGYYNSPLHF. The CDR3, as DNA: TGTGCCAGCAGTTTGACAGGCTACTATAATTCACCCCTCCACTTT.

With respect to this clonotype: A much larger clone sits a single nucleotide away, making a read error possible. This chain joins TRBV6-1 and TRBJ2-3; TRBD1 is a possible D gene (6 bases). The CDR3 is made up of 18 amino acids. Germline V lookup: CDR1 MNHNS, CDR2 SASEGT. The ends were cut back, 0 bases at V and 5 bases at J, with 21 bases in the middle. This chain's CDR3 is CASSEAPGVGAGIDTQYF. The CDR3 DNA follows: TGTGCCAGCAGTGAAGCGCCCGGGGTGGGGGCGGGTATAGATACGCAGTATTTT.

CDR3 nucleotide sequence: TGTGCCAGCAGCGGGGGCTGGCTGTACGAGCAGTACTTC. Translation gives CASSGGWLYEQYF. The chain carries TRBV7-9 and TRBJ2-7, with D perhaps matching TRBD1 (6 bases). In germline, CDR1 is SEHNR, CDR2 FQNEAQ (reference sequence). This CDR3 contains 13 residues. V lost 5 bases, J lost 4 bases, and 12 bases lay in between.

The chain recombines TRBV19 with TRBJ2-5; D not resolved. The V and J ends lost 0 bases and 5 bases respectively, with 7 bases between them. Germline lookup yields CDR1 LNHDA and CDR2 SQIVND (reference sequence). The CDR3 covers 13 residues. This chain's CDR3 is CASSIDADETQYF. The CDR3 DNA reads TGTGCCAGTAGTATAGATGCAGATGAGACCCAGTACTTC.

This rearrangement joins TRBV27 to TRBJ2-3, with TRBD1 matching 12 bases. J gave up 6 bases and V 5 bases, and 9 bases lay outside the gene matches. The CDR3 totals 16 residues. The germline V gene has CDR1 MNHEY and CDR2 SMNVEV (reference sequence). The DNA of the CDR3 is TGTGCCAGCAGTCTCACCGGGACAGGGGGCTTGGATACGCAGTATTTT. Translating it yields CASSLTGTGGLDTQYF.

This chain links TRBV24-1 with TRBJ1-5; a weak D match, TRBD1 (6 bases). V was trimmed by 4 bases and J by 7 bases, leaving 13 bases between them. CDR3 length equals 14 residues. CDR1 is KGHDR and CDR2 is SFDVKD in the germline V gene. CDR3 loop: CATSERGTKQPQHF. CDR3 sequence (DNA): TGTGCCACCAGTGAAAGGGGGACGAAACAGCCCCAGCATTTT.

The rearrangement joins TRBV7-4 to TRBJ1-1; D gene unclear. The CDR3 is 12 residues long. From germline, CDR1 is SGHVT and CDR2 SQSDAQ. The CDR3 here is CAGRRDNKEAFF. The CDR3, as DNA: TGTGCTGGAAGAAGGGATAATAAAGAAGCTTTCTTT. The variable domain in full, completed from reference TRBV7-4 and TRBJ1-1, reads GAGVSQSPRYKVAKRGRDVALRCDSISGHVTLYWYRQTLGQGSEVLTYSQSDAQRDKSGRPSGRFSAERPERSVSTLKIQRTEQGDSAVYLCAGRRDNKEAFFGQGTRLTVV.

The sample holds one count of this clonotype. A read error may explain this, as a much larger clone is one base away. The chain carries TRBV7-8 and TRBJ2-2; tentative D call: TRBD1 (5 bases). V was shortened by 1 base and J by 7 bases, with 13 bases between the two germline ends. The length of the CDR3 is 15 residues. Germline V CDR1 and CDR2: SGHVS, FQNEAQ. CDR3 region: CASSLDSQGFGELFF. The CDR3, as DNA: TGTGCCAGCAGCTTAGATTCCCAGGGTTTCGGGGAGCTGTTTTTT. Supplemented by reference TRBV7-8 and TRBJ2-2, the full variable domain reads GAGVSQSPRYKVAKRGQDVALRCDPISGHVSLFWYQQALGQGPEFLTYFQNEAQLDKSGLPSDRFFAERPEGSVSTLKIQRTQQEDSAVYLCASSLDSQGFGELFFGEGSRLTVL.

V and J are TRBV6-5 and TRBJ1-3; 7 nucleotides agree with TRBD1. CDR1 is MNHEY and CDR2 is SVGAGI in the germline V gene. The ends lost 8 bases at V and 2 bases at J; junction bases unmatched: 3. This CDR3 is built from 13 residues. CDR3 bases: TGTGCCAGCGGAGGGACAGCTGGAAACACCATATATTTT. Amino acids: CASGGTAGNTIYF.